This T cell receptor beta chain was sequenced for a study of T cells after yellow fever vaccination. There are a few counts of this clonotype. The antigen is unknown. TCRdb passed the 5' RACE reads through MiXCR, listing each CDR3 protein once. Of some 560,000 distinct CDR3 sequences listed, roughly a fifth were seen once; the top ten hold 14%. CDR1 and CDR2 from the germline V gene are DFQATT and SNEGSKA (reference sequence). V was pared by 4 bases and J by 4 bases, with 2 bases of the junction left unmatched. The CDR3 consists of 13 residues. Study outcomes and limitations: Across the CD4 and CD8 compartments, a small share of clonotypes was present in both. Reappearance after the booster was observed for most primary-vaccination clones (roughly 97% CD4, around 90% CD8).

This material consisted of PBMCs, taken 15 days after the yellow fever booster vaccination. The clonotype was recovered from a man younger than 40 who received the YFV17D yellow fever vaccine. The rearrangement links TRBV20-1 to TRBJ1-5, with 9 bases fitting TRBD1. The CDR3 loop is CSATGQGNQPQHF. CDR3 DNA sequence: TGCAGTGCTACCGGACAGGGGAATCAGCCCCAGCATTTT.